The 5 T cell receptor beta chains given below trace back to one sample, sequenced in a study of breast tumors, draining lymph nodes, adjacent tissues. The lymph nodes were axillary draining lymph nodes from breast cancer patients. From the multiplex PCR reads, TCRdb called clonotypes with MiXCR, one entry per CDR3 protein. The sample has 150,000 to 250,000 distinct CDR3 sequences, 25% to 40% seen once. The sequenced sample consisted of axillary lymph node tissue. The receptors here all came from a female donor with breast cancer. Some clones in this sample may be carry-over from other donors' samples.

This clonotype was picked up many times. The V and J genes are TRBV20-1 and TRBJ2-7, with D perhaps being TRBD1 or TRBD2 (6 bases each). V shed 0 bases and J shed 1 base, with 13 bases lying between them. The germline V gene encodes CDR1 DFQATT and CDR2 SNEGSKA (reference sequence). This CDR3 has 15 amino acids. The CDR3 reads CSARDPGAYSYEQYF. The CDR3 DNA reads TGCAGTGCTAGAGACCCGGGGGCCTATTCCTACGAGCAGTACTTC.

The chain has TRBV29-1 and TRBJ2-7; D possibly uses TRBD1 or TRBD2 (6 bases each). CDR1 and CDR2 from the germline V gene are SQVTM and ANQGSEA. V lost 7 bases, J lost 5 bases, and 15 bases lay in between. The CDR3 sequence is 12 residues long. The CDR3 is CSGRKGGHEQYF. In DNA, the CDR3 is TGCAGCGGGCGGAAGGGGGGCCACGAGCAGTACTTC.

This clonotype was found many times. The gene calls are TRBV4-1 and TRBJ2-3, with 10 bases identical to TRBD1. The CDR3 consists of 17 residues. The ends lost 1 base at V and 3 bases at J; junction bases unmatched: 7. Looked up from germline, CDR1 is MGHRA and CDR2 is YSYEKL. The CDR3 here is CASSQAGGTGVTDTQYF. As DNA, the CDR3 is TGCGCCAGCAGCCAAGCTGGAGGGACAGGGGTTACAGATACGCAGTATTTT.

Points on this clonotype: One base away lies a much larger clone, so this may be a sequencing read error. This is likely a read error, given that the CDR3 carries no conserved phenylalanine or tryptophan at its end. The rearrangement links TRBV28 to TRBJ2-7; D gene unclear. The CDR3 is made up of 13 amino acids. V lost 5 bases and J lost 1, with 9 bases in between. Germline CDR1 reads MDHEN; CDR2 reads SYDVKM. CDR3 DNA sequence: TGTGCCAGCAGTAATGATGGTTCCTACGAGCAGTACCTC. Its protein product is CASSNDGSYEQYL.

In its sample, this clonotype was seen many times. The J gene is TRBJ2-7, the V gene TRBV20-1; D perhaps matches TRBD2 (5 bases). V lost 5 bases, J lost 4 bases, and 12 bases lay in between. The length of the CDR3 is 12 residues. Germline-derived CDR1 and CDR2 are DFQATT and SNEGSKA (reference sequence). CDR3: CSAPAGNYEQYF. CDR3 DNA sequence: TGCAGTGCTCCGGCGGGCAATTACGAGCAGTACTTC.